This TCR beta chain was captured in a study of cytomegalovirus exposure and HLA in healthy donors (dated 2017 in TCRdb). Notes on the research overall: An earlier analysis of approximately 550 of the donors reported approximately 290 Gb of sequence data and more than 90 million unique TCR beta sequences from 190 million or so T cells. Roughly 300 gigabases of sequencing data and approximately 85 million unique TCR sequences were included in an early release covering several hundred HLA-typed donors. The genetic ancestry cluster associated with self-reported Caucasian donors included over 80% of the 398 genotyped donors. The study aimed to test whether cataloging public T cell receptors could reveal signatures of past pathogen exposure. The study used immunosequencing to profile the T cell repertoires of approximately 640 subjects and linked those repertoires to cytomegalovirus serostatus. Along with the 666-subject first cohort, a separate validation cohort of more than 90 different subjects was used. To predict cytomegalovirus infection status, the study combined high-throughput TCR immunosequencing, statistical association of individual TCRs with disease status, and machine learning. In a later analysis, previously published TCR beta repertoires from 550 to 700 donors were re-analyzed and high-resolution HLA genotyping was added so that TCR occurrence patterns could be studied. Rather than using new phenotypic data, the later analysis identified candidate immune exposures from TCR beta sequences and from how often those sequences occurred across donors. To decide whether each TCR beta V gene segment behaved as functional or pseudogenic, an earlier analysis of some 540 of the donors relied on high-throughput TCR beta sequencing. Donor age, sex, ethnicity and CMV serostatus were compiled alongside the repertoire data. A later genetic analysis used genome-wide SNP genotypes for about 60% of the roughly 700 donors, treating that subset as a discovery cohort. Every repertoire in the discovery cohort had been generated on one and the same sequencing platform. Both class I and class II loci were covered by HLA typing, at four-digit resolution. The number of typed donors differed by locus: roughly 629-640 for A, B, C, DRB1 and DQB1; some 540 for DQA1; 606 for DPA1; and roughly 450 for DPB1. About five DR-DQ haplotypes were treated as single units for association and clustering because of strong linkage in the cohort. Among some 410 genotyped donors of the cohort, an average of around 240,000 unique TCR beta nucleotide sequences were sequenced per donor, around 18% of them non-productive.

From its cysteine to its phenylalanine, the CDR3 spans 15 amino acids. Solely the CDR3 DNA is kept, with 45 bases framed from the first base. Trimming at the junction amounts to 1 base on V and 5 bases on J, and the germline ends lie 14 bases apart. CDR1 SGHTA and CDR2 FQGTGA are derived from the germline V gene. The cohort comprised more than 550 healthy bone marrow donors. All cohort members were sampled while nominally healthy, although unrecorded immune exposures were likely present. The donor was CMV seronegative and belonged to the group of more than 300 seronegative cohort members. A peripheral blood sample was provided by each donor, and peripheral blood mononuclear cells were used for TCR beta sequencing. Genomic DNA was extracted from the blood cell samples with the Qiagen DNeasy Blood Extraction Kit. This clone has a single count. No cognate antigen has been identified for it. Per-base qualities were not stored, and no clone one base away is much larger.

The library was generated by the immunoSEQ multiplex PCR assay. A mixture of 60 forward primers for TCR Vbeta segments and 13 reverse primers for TCR Jbeta segments was used in the multiplex PCR. A multiplex PCR assay on genomic DNA amplified the CDR3 region of rearranged TCR beta genes. Amplified TCR beta libraries were sequenced as 87-base-pair reads on the Illumina HiSeq System. The authors processed their data as follows. A later analysis tallied 80 million to 95 million unique TCR beta chains across the 600 to 700 repertoires, and roughly 11 million of those chains were shared by two or more donors. Raw reads were error-corrected and collapsed into unique sequences with a nearest-neighbor algorithm that merged closely related sequences to remove PCR and sequencing errors. To assign V, D and J gene segments, CDR3 sequences were aligned to IMGT reference sequences. For a sequence to be retained, at least a six-nucleotide match to both a V gene segment and a J gene segment was required. A rearrangement was called productive if the CDR3 had no stop codons and remained in frame with V and J, and every other rearrangement was called non-productive. Following IMGT convention, CDR3 was defined as the stretch from the second conserved V-encoded cysteine to the conserved J-encoded phenylalanine. The earlier analysis of approximately 590 of the donors excluded any sequence lacking an unambiguous match to a single V gene segment. In an earlier analysis of 587 of the donors, V segments were called functional above 56.7% productive rearrangements and were called segregating when the between-donor standard deviation exceeded 5%. A statistical classification framework was developed to diagnose cytomegalovirus status using the catalog of TCR beta chain sequences. In a later analysis, TCR nucleotide sequences were compared against IMGT/GENE-DB human TR gene sequences so that V and J genes could be assigned. The TCRdist pipeline was used in a later analysis to assign CDR3 sequences and most-parsimonious VDJ recombination scenarios. In a later analysis, each TCR beta chain was defined by its CDR3 amino acid sequence together with its V-gene family, and reads without a unique V-gene family were excluded. A later analysis removed 592 highly shared, low-generation-probability nucleotide sequences to deal with suspected cross-contamination and a sequencing artifact. For each public chain, a later analysis derived a clonal expansion index from normalized ranks of inferred template counts within each repertoire. Generation probabilities in a later analysis came from a VDJ recombination model fitted to out-of-frame rearrangements, and those results were checked against IGoR. Hypergeometric tests were used in a later analysis to score TCR-TCR, TCR-HLA and TCR-CMV co-occurrence, with a repertoire-size bias correction applied to the TCR pairs. False discovery rates were estimated in a later analysis by permuting HLA or CMV assignments 20 times. A later analysis grouped co-occurring TCRs with DBSCAN, adding TCRdist sequence similarity when clustering within HLA-allele-positive subsets. Repertoires with fewer than 30,000 or more than 120,000 public chains were left out of co-occurrence clustering, as were five repertoires with anomalous nucleotide sharing. TCRdb provides this immuneACCESS table in a form limited to in-frame rearrangements. Some clones are lacking; in checked studies, under half of them reflect an unresolved V gene, and why the rest are absent is not known. Clone size and V and J calls were adopted from that table, with D and trimming inferred from the DNA. The table for this sample lists some 190,000 clones; 70% to 80% of them were counted only once. The ten biggest clones cover 1.4% to 1.5% of the sample.

Findings and caveats that apply to the study as a whole: The cohort was sequenced for TCR beta chains only, and without alpha or paired-chain data the features that could be detected were limited. A later analysis found that TCR association rates varied across HLA loci, with DRB1 alleles showing the most associated TCRs and HLA-C alleles the fewest. A few of the identified cytomegalovirus-associated TCR beta chains were confirmed in vitro to be specific for cytomegalovirus antigens. Several of the top co-occurrence clusters appeared to be linked to parvovirus B19, influenza, CMV and Epstein-Barr virus, according to a later analysis. A further reported finding was that TCR beta sequences accurately predicted the HLA-A and HLA-B alleles for most subjects in the first cohort. In a later analysis, HLA-associated TCR beta chains showed more clonal expansion and lower generation probabilities than non-associated chains that were equally common. Across donors, most TCR sequences were observed very rarely, whereas some public TCRs were present in many individuals. A later analysis associated 15,000 or so TCR beta sequences with specific HLA alleles at a false discovery rate of 0.05. Linkage disequilibrium might explain the correlated functional status among segregating V segments, but an unknown experimental factor could not be excluded. When HLA alleles, especially DR and DQ, strongly co-occurred, TCR associations were difficult to assign to individual alleles. For the cohort, immune exposure information was limited to CMV serostatus. The 87-base-pair reads could not distinguish some IMGT-functional V segments, including TRBV6-2 and TRBV6-3, so those segments were excluded. A later genetic analysis associated a missense DCLRE1C variant with V-gene and J-gene trimming of TCR beta chains, and an independent cohort replicated the association. A cluster of highly shared sequence variants was judged likely to be a technical artifact of the sequencing pipeline. The study gave a list of more than 150 TCR beta chains associated with cytomegalovirus. The presence/absence analyses assumed that sequencing depth was roughly uniform across donors, and that assumption may not be true. According to a later analysis, most CMV-associated TCR beta chains appeared to be HLA-restricted, and the HLA associations seemed to be driven largely by CMV exposure. Cytomegalovirus status was reported to be diagnosed by the classifier with high specificity and sensitivity in both the original and validation cohorts. Because HLA typing was missing for some donors at each locus, association tests included only the typed subset. Because counts were too low, about 17 rarely observed V segments, including chromosome 9 orphons, were excluded from the earlier analysis of around 590 of the donors. Compared with the approximately 710-donor mean, donors in an Asian-associated ancestry cluster had fewer N-insertions in productive TCRs, according to a later genetic analysis. An earlier analysis of approximately 600 of the donors showed that most TCR beta V segments appeared in productive rearrangements either about 90% or about 30% of the time, which broadly matched IMGT annotations. According to the authors, the approach could potentially be generalized to other disease states and immunological phenotypes.

The receptor chain draws on TRBV7-3 and TRBJ2-5; the best D guess is TRBD1, with 6 bases matching. This TCR derives from a man aged 18 to 29 in good health and CMV-seronegative. The source material was PBMCs. The CDR3 reads as follows: CASSLSPGQGETQYF. The DNA sequence is given as TGTGCCAGCAGCTTAAGTCCAGGGCAGGGGGAGACCCAGTACTTC.